Presented here are 26 T cell receptor beta chains from one specimen sequenced in a study of blood T cell repertoires in COVID-19. Only in-frame clones appear in the TCRdb table, and some are missing; sequencing was by immunoSEQ multiplex PCR. The table lists tens of thousands of clones, roughly 83% of them singletons. The sequencing sample was made of peripheral blood. Receptors originate from a human donor with active COVID-19. The donor label of this sample is uncertain.

The chain uses TRBV28 and TRBJ2-3; D possibly corresponds to TRBD2 (6 bases). CDR3 length: 18 residues. Germline loops: CDR1 MDHEN, CDR2 SYDVKM. Trimming left V 3 bases short and J 0 bases short, with 19 bases between. The CDR3 loop is CASSFGGTTVISTDTQYF. CDR3 in DNA: TGTGCCAGCAGTTTCGGCGGGACCACAGTGATTAGCACAGATACGCAGTATTTT. Full variable domain (missing parts from reference TRBV28 and TRBJ2-3): DVKVTQSSRYLVKRTGEKVFLECVQDMDHENMFWYRQDPGLGLRLIYFSYDVKMKEKGDIPEGYSVSREKKERFSLILESASTNQTSMYLCASSFGGTTVISTDTQYFGPGTRLTVL.

In its sample, this clone was seen a few times. This chain links TRBV21-1 with TRBJ1-5; TRBD1 is taken as the D call from the table, unchecked against the DNA. TRBV21-1 is assigned pseudogene status. The CDR3 has 14 amino acids. The CDR3 sequence is CASSLDRLNQPQHF. For the CDR3, the DNA is TGTGCCAGCAGCCTGGACAGGCTAAATCAGCCCCAGCATTTT.

This clone appeared a few times. The V and J genes are TRBV9 and TRBJ2-7, with D possibly matching TRBD1 (7 bases). Looked up from germline, CDR1 is SGDLS and CDR2 is YYNGEE. V shed 4 bases and J shed 3 bases, with 17 bases lying between them. The CDR3 sequence is 15 residues long. The CDR3 protein is CASSPSTGRDYEQYF. For the CDR3, the DNA is TGTGCCAGCAGCCCCTCGACAGGGCGGGACTACGAGCAGTACTTC.

V gene TRBV7-9 combines with J gene TRBJ2-2; D uncertain. The CDR3 is made up of 15 amino acids. Germline V lookup: CDR1 SEHNR, CDR2 FQNEAQ (reference sequence). V was shortened by 0 bases and J by 5 bases, with 10 bases between the two germline ends. CDR3 sequence reads: CASSLARQQTGELFF. In nucleotides, the CDR3 is TGTGCCAGCAGCTTAGCGAGGCAGCAAACCGGGGAGCTGTTTTTT. The entire variable domain, with the rest obtained from reference TRBV7-9 and TRBJ2-2, is as follows: DTGVSQNPRHKITKRGQNVTFRCDPISEHNRLYWYRQTLGQGPEFLTYFQNEAQLEKSRLLSDRFSAERPKGSFSTLEIQRTEQGDSAMYLCASSLARQQTGELFFGEGSRLTVL.

The J gene is TRBJ2-3, the V gene TRBV11-2; 10 bases agree with TRBD2. The CDR3 has 16 residues. Looked up from germline, CDR1 is SGHAT and CDR2 is FQNNGV. V shed 7 bases and J 4 bases; nucleotides not matched to a gene: 11. The CDR3 sequence is CASTGATSGFSDTQYF. In DNA, the CDR3 is TGTGCCAGCACCGGAGCGACTAGCGGGTTTTCAGATACGCAGTATTTT.

This chain joins TRBV2 and TRBJ2-3; 7 bases fit TRBD2. The CDR3 runs to 16 residues. V shed 2 bases, J shed 2 bases, and the junction held 7 bases outside the gene matches. CDR1 SNHLY and CDR2 FYNNEI come from the germline V gene. CDR3 nucleotide sequence: TGTGCCAGCAGTGAACTAGCGGAGACTACCACAGATACGCAGTATTTT. It encodes CASSELAETTTDTQYF.

The chain joins TRBV4-2 to TRBJ2-3; D not resolved. Germline CDR1 reads LGHNA; CDR2 reads YNFKEQ. This CDR3 is built from 16 residues. V lost 1 base, J lost 0 bases, and 11 bases lay in between. This CDR3 is CASSQATMTSTDTQYF. The CDR3 DNA is TGTGCCAGCAGCCAAGCCACTATGACTAGCACAGATACGCAGTATTTT.

This chain uses TRBV5-8 with TRBJ1-4, with 11 bases identical to TRBD1. V shed 3 bases, J shed 7 bases, and the junction held 2 bases outside the gene matches. The germline gives CDR1 SGHTS, CDR2 YDEGEE. The CDR3 is 14 amino acids. CDR3 nucleotide sequence: TGTGCCAGCAGCTCGGGACAGGGGGTTGAAAAACTGTTTTTT. Amino acids: CASSSGQGVEKLFF.

The V and J genes are TRBV10-3 and TRBJ1-2, with TRBD1 matching 8 bases. The CDR3 has 11 amino acids. Germline CDR1 reads ENHRY; CDR2 reads SYGVKD. The V and J ends lost 10 bases and 4 bases, in that order; junction bases with no gene match: 2. CDR3 sequence reads: CATGQGYGYTF. The CDR3 DNA is TGTGCCACCGGACAGGGCTATGGCTACACCTTC.

This chain links TRBV25-1 with TRBJ1-1; D gene ambiguous. With 6 bases removed from V and 7 bases from J, the gap between germline ends came to 18 bases. CDR1 and CDR2 (germline): MGHDK, SYGVNS. CDR3 length: 14 residues. The CDR3 coding sequence is TGTGCCAGCAGCGGAACGGGGTTCCCGATTGAAGCTTTCTTT. Encoded protein: CASSGTGFPIEAFF.

The chain employs TRBV12-5 and TRBJ2-1; tentative D call: TRBD1 (6 bases). V lost 6 bases and J 8 bases, leaving 8 bases between the germline ends. Germline V gene data show CDR1 as LGHNT and CDR2 as FRNRAP. The CDR3 consists of 11 residues. The CDR3 DNA is TGTGCTAGTGGACAGGGATATGAGCAGTTCTTC. Encoded protein: CASGQGYEQFF.

The chain joins TRBV27 to TRBJ2-1; 9 bases map to TRBD1. CDR3 length: 17 residues. Germline-derived CDR1 and CDR2 are MNHEY and SMNVEV (reference sequence). V was clipped by 5 bases and J by 8 bases; unmatched bases: 16. The CDR3 is CASSRLVSVQGADEQFF. CDR3 bases: TGTGCCAGCAGTCGCCTAGTAAGTGTACAGGGGGCCGATGAGCAGTTCTTC.

The chain couples TRBV9 to TRBJ2-7, with 9 bases lining up with TRBD2. CDR1 and CDR2 (germline): SGDLS, YYNGEE. V trimming: 2 bases; J trimming: 6 bases; junction bases outside the gene matches: 6. The CDR3 loop spans 14 amino acids. This chain's CDR3 is CASSVGLAETEQYF. CDR3 nucleotide sequence: TGTGCCAGCAGCGTGGGACTAGCTGAAACCGAGCAGTACTTC.

This CDR3 reads CASSSTAGQGVNEKLFF. The CDR3 DNA reads TGTGCCAGCAGCTCGACCGCGGGACAGGGGGTTAATGAAAAACTGTTTTTT. The chain links TRBV5-4 to TRBJ1-4; 11 bases fit TRBD1. V was pared by 3 bases and J by 4 bases, with 8 bases of the junction left unmatched. Germline CDR1 reads SGHNT; CDR2 reads YYREEE (reference sequence). CDR3 length equals 17 residues.

The gene calls are TRBV6-5 and TRBJ2-2, with 7 nucleotides matching TRBD1. V gave up 2 bases and J gave up 0 bases; unmatched junction bases: 3. Germline CDR1 MNHEY, CDR2 SVGAGI. This CDR3 is built from 16 residues. This CDR3 is CASSYPQGANTGELFF. The CDR3, as DNA: TGTGCCAGCAGTTACCCTCAGGGGGCGAACACCGGGGAGCTGTTTTTT.

J is TRBJ2-7 and V is TRBV6-1; tentative D call: TRBD1 (6 bases). Deletions cut 1 base from V and 3 bases from J, with 10 bases between. The CDR3 length is 14 residues. The germline V gene has CDR1 MNHNS and CDR2 SASEGT. The CDR3 here is CASSEGGQFYEQYF. The CDR3 nucleotides are TGTGCCAGCAGTGAAGGAGGACAGTTCTACGAGCAGTACTTC.

The CDR3 DNA reads TGCGCCAGCAGCCAAGTCAGGGGGGAGTATGGCTACACCTTC. Protein: CASSQVRGEYGYTF. The gene calls are TRBV4-1 and TRBJ1-2; 7 bases are shared with TRBD1. The junction had 4 bases not matched to a gene; V was cut back by 1 base and J by 5 bases. Germline CDR1 reads MGHRA; CDR2 reads YSYEKL. CDR3 length: 14 residues.

The chain joins TRBV19 to TRBJ1-5, with D unclear. Germline V gives CDR1 LNHDA, CDR2 SQIVND (reference sequence). Trimming stripped 3 bases from V and 4 bases from J, with 13 bases between. The CDR3 is 15 amino acids. CDR3 sequence: CASSIGQVFNQPQHF. The CDR3 nucleotides read TGTGCCAGTAGTATCGGCCAGGTCTTTAATCAGCCCCAGCATTTT.

This clone was observed a single time. The rearrangement joins TRBV11-3 to TRBJ2-1; 11 nucleotides align to TRBD2. The CDR3 length is 16 residues. Germline trimming cut 0 bases from V and 9 bases from J; bases unmatched to any gene: 7. Germline values: CDR1 SGHNT, CDR2 YENEEA. The CDR3 is CASSLEELAGGSEQFF. The CDR3 DNA is TGTGCCAGCAGCTTAGAAGAGCTAGCGGGAGGTTCTGAGCAGTTCTTC.

A note on this clone: Other DNA sequences in this specimen translate into the identical CDR3. The chain joins TRBV19 to TRBJ2-2; 7 nucleotides agree with TRBD1. With 6 bases clipped from V and 2 bases from J, the junction kept 9 bases outside the gene matches. The CDR3 is 16 amino acids. Per the germline V gene, CDR1 is LNHDA and CDR2 is SQIVND (reference sequence). CDR3 in amino acids: CASRTGDRVNTGELFF. CDR3 sequence (DNA): TGTGCCAGTAGGACCGGAGACAGGGTTAACACCGGGGAGCTGTTTTTT. The full variable domain, rest sourced from reference TRBV19 and TRBJ2-2, is DGGITQSPKYLFRKEGQNVTLSCEQNLNHDAMYWYRQDPGQGLRLIYYSQIVNDFQKGDIAEGYSVSREKKESFPLTVTSAQKNPTAFYLCASRTGDRVNTGELFFGEGSRLTVL.

This chain joins TRBV3-1 (or the pseudogene TRBV3-2) and TRBJ1-6, with 7 bases that match TRBD1. The ends lost 3 bases at V and 7 bases at J; junction bases unmatched: 3. The length of the CDR3 is 14 residues. Germline-derived CDR1 and CDR2 are LGHDT and YNNKEL (reference sequence). DNA for the CDR3: TGTGCCAGCAGCCAGGGGGACAGAAATTCACCCCTCCACTTT. It is translated as CASSQGDRNSPLHF.

The chain links TRBV3-1 (or the pseudogene TRBV3-2) to TRBJ2-5; TRBD1 agrees at 7 bases. The trim removed 4 bases at V and 5 bases at J, leaving 10 bases unmatched. The CDR3 has 15 residues. CDR1 and CDR2 (germline): LGHDT, YNNKEL (reference sequence). The CDR3 DNA reads TGTGCCAGCAGCCTTAAGACAGGGACGGGGGAGACCCAGTACTTC. It codes for CASSLKTGTGETQYF.

The chain uses TRBV20-1 and TRBJ1-5; TRBD1 is a possible D gene (5 bases). This CDR3 contains 16 residues. Trimming left V 3 bases short and J 7 bases short, with 22 bases between. The germline gives CDR1 DFQATT, CDR2 SNEGSKA (reference sequence). CDR3 DNA: TGCAGTGCTAGTTCGGCGGGGCACGGGGTCGGACAGCCCCAGCATTTT. It yields the protein CSASSAGHGVGQPQHF.

The chain recombines TRBV10-3 with TRBJ1-1; a weak D match, TRBD1 (5 bases). V shed 3 bases and J shed 7 bases, with 18 bases lying between them. CDR1 and CDR2 from the germline V gene are ENHRY and SYGVKD. This CDR3 is 15 amino acids long. CDR3 sequence (DNA): TGTGCCATCAGTGACTTACGAGGGAGGGGCGGTGAAGCTTTCTTT. It codes for CAISDLRGRGGEAFF.

This chain uses TRBV4-2 with TRBJ2-3; 10 bases line up with TRBD2. V was pared by 3 bases and J by 3 bases, with 9 bases of the junction left unmatched. From germline, CDR1 is LGHNA and CDR2 YNFKEQ. CDR3 length: 17 amino acids. DNA for the CDR3: TGTGCCAGCAGCCATCCCGTAGCGGGGGGCGGGACAGATACGCAGTATTTT. It yields the protein CASSHPVAGGGTDTQYF.

The chain has TRBV7-6 and TRBJ2-1; 9 nucleotides match TRBD2. The germline gives CDR1 SGHVS, CDR2 FNYEAQ. V was pared by 5 bases and J by 4 bases, with 9 bases of the junction left unmatched. This CDR3 is built from 16 residues. Here the CDR3 reads CASSKEAGGLYNEQFF. The DNA of the CDR3 is TGTGCCAGCAGCAAAGAAGCGGGGGGCCTTTACAATGAGCAGTTCTTC.